The next 21 T cell receptor beta chains were all read from a single sample in a study of cytomegalovirus exposure and HLA in healthy donors (dated by TCRdb to about 2017). Libraries were prepared through the immunoSEQ multiplex PCR assay. For the multiplex PCR, a mixture combining 60 forward primers for TCR Vbeta segments and 13 reverse primers for TCR Jbeta segments was used. The table comes from immuneACCESS by way of TCRdb, which keeps in-frame sequences with V and J called. Part of the clones is missing from these tables; in studies checked, under half for an unresolved V gene and the rest for unknown reasons. This sample holds roughly 140,000 clones; 73% were observed only once. Of the sample, approximately 14% is held by the ten largest clones. Sequencing was done on a sample of PBMCs. Receptor source: a human donor in good health.

The chain joins TRBV5-1 to TRBJ2-2; D is unclear. From germline, CDR1 is SGHRS and CDR2 YFSETQ. The ends were cut back, 7 bases at V and 0 bases at J, with 13 bases in the middle. The CDR3 has 15 amino acids. As DNA, the CDR3 is TGCGCCAGCCGAATTGGGCCTCCGAACACCGGGGAGCTGTTTTTT. Amino acid sequence: CASRIGPPNTGELFF.

The V gene is TRBV27, the J gene TRBJ2-7; 8 positions agree with TRBD1. The CDR3 runs 14 residues. The V and J ends lost 4 bases and 2 bases, in that order; junction bases with no gene match: 4. Looked up from germline, CDR1 is MNHEY and CDR2 is SMNVEV (reference sequence). In DNA form, the CDR3 reads TGTGCCAGCAGTTCAACGACAGGGGCCTACGAGCAGTACTTC. Residues: CASSSTTGAYEQYF.

The chain links TRBV6-5 to TRBJ1-1; a weak D match, TRBD1 (6 bases). The CDR3 totals 15 residues. Germline assignment: CDR1 MNHEY and CDR2 SVGAGI. Trimming removed 2 bases from V and 1 base from J, with 11 bases in between. CDR3 protein: CASSYEGEANTEAFF. CDR3 in DNA: TGTGCCAGCAGTTACGAGGGGGAAGCGAACACTGAAGCTTTCTTT.

This clone turned up a few times. V usage is TRBV27 and J usage is TRBJ2-5; D perhaps matches TRBD1 (6 bases). Near its end, the DNA agrees better with TRBJ2-7, so the J call may be wrong. The CDR3 totals 13 residues. In germline, CDR1 is MNHEY, CDR2 SMNVEV (reference sequence). DNA for the CDR3: TGTGCCAGCAGTTTCGGTCAGGGGTACGAGCAGTACTTC. Translating gives CASSFGQGYEQYF.

On this clone itself: Other DNA sequences from this sample encode an identical CDR3 as well. This chain joins TRBV9 and TRBJ1-5; possibly TRBD1 for D (5 bases). Looked up from germline, CDR1 is SGDLS and CDR2 is YYNGEE. Trimming took 0 bases from V and 0 from J, leaving 7 bases between them. This CDR3 has 15 amino acids. In DNA, the CDR3 is TGTGCCAGCAGCGTAGCGGGGGGTAGCAATCAGCCCCAGCATTTT. The encoded protein is CASSVAGGSNQPQHF.

The chain is built from TRBV19 and TRBJ1-3; D unresolved. V lost 2 bases, J lost 0 bases, and 8 bases lay in between. CDR1 and CDR2 from the germline V gene are LNHDA and SQIVND (reference sequence). The CDR3 has 15 residues. This chain's CDR3 is CASSINSLSGNTIYF. Here the CDR3 DNA reads TGTGCCAGTAGTATAAATAGTCTCTCTGGAAACACCATATATTTT.

The chain joins TRBV19 to TRBJ2-3; TRBD2 agrees at 9 bases. V lost 3 bases and J lost 4; bases outside the gene matches: 5. This CDR3 spans 15 amino acids. The germline CDR1 and CDR2 sequences are LNHDA and SQIVND (reference sequence). DNA for the CDR3: TGTGCCAGTAGTATTAGCGGGGGAGGTGCAGATACGCAGTATTTT. Protein product: CASSISGGGADTQYF.

The chain couples TRBV6-5 to TRBJ1-1, with D possibly being TRBD1 (6 bases). The CDR3 extends over 15 amino acids. V was shortened by 6 bases and J by 0 bases, with 14 bases between the two germline ends. Germline loops: CDR1 MNHEY, CDR2 SVGAGI. CDR3 nucleotide sequence: TGTGCCAGCAGGTCTCCGGGACAAGTGAACACTGAAGCTTTCTTT. Amino acids: CASRSPGQVNTEAFF.

This chain connects TRBV7-8 to TRBJ2-3; D is possibly TRBD1 (6 bases). This CDR3 spans 15 amino acids. CDR1 SGHVS and CDR2 FQNEAQ come from the germline V gene. Deletions cut 0 bases from V and 5 bases from J, with 12 bases between. CDR3 sequence: CASSLAAGELDTQYF. CDR3 in DNA: TGTGCCAGCAGCTTAGCGGCAGGGGAATTAGATACGCAGTATTTT.

This clone has a handful of counts. The chain employs TRBV7-3 and TRBJ2-1; 10 nucleotides match TRBD2. The junction had 3 bases not matched to a gene; V was cut back by 2 bases and J by 5 bases. Germline loops: CDR1 SGHTA, CDR2 FQGTGA. The CDR3 runs 15 residues. The DNA of the CDR3 is TGTGCCAGCAGCTTAGGAGCGGGGGGGCACAATGAGCAGTTCTTC. It translates to CASSLGAGGHNEQFF.

To note about this clone: Relative to the germline gene, one junction end is altered; a read error may explain this. This chain links TRBV4-1 with TRBJ2-3; 12 bases map to TRBD2. Per germline, CDR1 MGHRA and CDR2 YSYEKL. This CDR3 comprises 20 residues. CDR3 DNA: TGCGCCAGCAGCGAAGAACCCCCGGGACTAGCGGGCGCCCTCACAGATACGCAGTATTTT. Its protein is CASSEEPPGLAGALTDTQYF.

This clone was counted only a few times. The genes are TRBV5-6 and TRBJ1-2; TRBD1 matches at 9 bases. Looked up from germline, CDR1 is SGHDT and CDR2 is YYEEEE. The CDR3 has 13 residues. J was trimmed by 8 bases and V by 0 bases; bases with no gene match: 2. The DNA for the CDR3 is TGTGCCAGCAGCTTGGGGACAGGGGTCGGCTACACCTTC. It codes for CASSLGTGVGYTF.

This chain links TRBV2 with TRBJ1-4; TRBD1 aligns across 10 bases. V shed 7 bases and J 0 bases; nucleotides not matched to a gene: 14. Looked up from germline, CDR1 is SNHLY and CDR2 is FYNNEI. The CDR3 is made up of 19 amino acids. The CDR3 spells CASKQPGQGTYATNEKLFF. The CDR3 bases are TGTGCCAGCAAGCAACCGGGACAGGGGACTTATGCAACTAATGAAAAACTGTTTTTT. Supplemented by reference TRBV2 and TRBJ1-4, the full variable domain reads EPEVTQTPSHQVTQMGQEVILRCVPISNHLYFYWYRQILGQKVEFLVSFYNNEISEKSEIFDDQFSVERPDGSNFTLKIRSTKLEDSAMYFCASKQPGQGTYATNEKLFFGSGTQLSVL.

The rearrangement joins TRBV2 to TRBJ2-1, with D hard to call. Germline V gene lookup returns CDR1 SNHLY and CDR2 FYNNEI. The CDR3 consists of 14 residues. V was cut by 1 base and J by 3 bases, with 7 bases left in between. The CDR3 nucleotides are TGTGCCAGCAGTGAAGGGTCCAGCTACAATGAGCAGTTCTTC. This sequence encodes CASSEGSSYNEQFF.

V usage is TRBV5-3 and J usage is TRBJ1-5; D remains unclear. TRBV5-3 is an ORF for which the function is uncertain. The CDR3 totals 12 residues. V was pared by 7 bases and J by 7 bases, with 12 bases between. The CDR3 region has the DNA TGTGCCAGACGGCAGAACGGGCAGCCCCAGCATTTT. It is translated as CARRQNGQPQHF.

The DNA of the CDR3 is TGTGCCAGCAGTGAATGGACAGGGAACACCGGGGAGCTGTTTTTT. It is translated as CASSEWTGNTGELFF. This chain links TRBV6-1 with TRBJ2-2; 7 bases align to TRBD1. Germline V gives CDR1 MNHNS, CDR2 SASEGT. Trimming cost V 2 bases and J 1 base; bases outside gene matches: 1. This CDR3 is 15 amino acids long.

The genes are TRBV25-1 and TRBJ2-6; TRBD1 matches 8 bases. From germline, CDR1 is MGHDK and CDR2 SYGVNS. The CDR3 is 16 amino acids. J was trimmed by 2 bases and V by 3 bases; bases with no gene match: 3. In DNA form, the CDR3 reads TGTGCCAGCAGTGACGACAGGGGTGCTGGGGCCAACGTCCTGACTTTC. Residues: CASSDDRGAGANVLTF.

V is TRBV29-1 and J is TRBJ2-1, with a tentative D call TRBD2 (6 bases). CDR1 is SQVTM, CDR2 ANQGSEA, per germline. Trimming took off 4 bases at V and 8 bases at J, with 18 bases between the two ends. CDR3 size: 14 residues. The chain's CDR3 is CSVAARLVRDEQFF. The CDR3, as DNA: TGCAGCGTTGCCGCCCGACTAGTCCGCGATGAGCAGTTCTTC.

The V and J genes are TRBV2 and TRBJ1-1, with a tentative D call TRBD1 (6 bases). V gave up 6 bases and J gave up 4 bases, with 24 bases separating them. Germline CDR1 is SNHLY and CDR2 is FYNNEI. The CDR3 is 17 amino acids. CDR3: CASRALGGAWGGTEAFF. In DNA, the CDR3 is TGTGCCAGCAGAGCTCTCGGGGGGGCCTGGGGGGGCACTGAAGCTTTCTTT.

This clone was detected once. The V gene is TRBV6-5, the J gene TRBJ1-2; D perhaps matches TRBD1 (5 bases). This CDR3 is built from 12 residues. Trimming stripped 0 bases from V and 7 bases from J, with 6 bases between. Germline V CDR1 and CDR2: MNHEY, SVGAGI. Here the CDR3 reads CASSYSGGGYTF. The CDR3 bases are TGTGCCAGCAGTTACTCGGGGGGTGGCTACACCTTC.

This clone turned up a few times. V and J are TRBV28 and TRBJ1-1; TRBD1 matches 7 bases. The CDR3 has 17 amino acids. Trimming cost V 0 bases and J 4 bases; bases outside gene matches: 11. Germline V gene sequence: CDR1 MDHEN, CDR2 SYDVKM. CDR3 loop: CASSLWSVGGWVTEAFF. In DNA form, the CDR3 reads TGTGCCAGCAGTTTATGGTCCGTAGGGGGCTGGGTCACTGAAGCTTTCTTT.